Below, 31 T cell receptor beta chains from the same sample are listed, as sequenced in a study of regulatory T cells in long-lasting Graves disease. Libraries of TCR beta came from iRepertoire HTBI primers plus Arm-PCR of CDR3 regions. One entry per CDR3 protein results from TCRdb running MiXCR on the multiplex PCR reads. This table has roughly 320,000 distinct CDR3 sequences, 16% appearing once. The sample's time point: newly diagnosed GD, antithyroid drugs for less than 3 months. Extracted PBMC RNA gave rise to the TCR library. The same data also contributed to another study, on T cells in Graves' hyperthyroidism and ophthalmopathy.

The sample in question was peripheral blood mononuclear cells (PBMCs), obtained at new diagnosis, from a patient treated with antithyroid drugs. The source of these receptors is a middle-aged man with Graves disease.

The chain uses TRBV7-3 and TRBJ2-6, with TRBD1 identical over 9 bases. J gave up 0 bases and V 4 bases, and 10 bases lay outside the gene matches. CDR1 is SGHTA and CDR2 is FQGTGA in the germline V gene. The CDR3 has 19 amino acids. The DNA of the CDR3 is TGTGCCAGCAGCTACCAACCGGGACAGGGATTCTCTGGGGCCAACGTCCTGACTTTC. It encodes CASSYQPGQGFSGANVLTF.

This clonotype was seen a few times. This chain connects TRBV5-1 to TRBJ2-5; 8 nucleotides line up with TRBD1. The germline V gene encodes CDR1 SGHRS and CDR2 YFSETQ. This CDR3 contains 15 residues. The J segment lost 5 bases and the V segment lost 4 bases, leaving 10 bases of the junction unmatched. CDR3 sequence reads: CASSARDRRGETQYF. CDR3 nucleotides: TGCGCCAGCAGCGCCCGGGACAGGCGAGGGGAGACCCAGTACTTC.

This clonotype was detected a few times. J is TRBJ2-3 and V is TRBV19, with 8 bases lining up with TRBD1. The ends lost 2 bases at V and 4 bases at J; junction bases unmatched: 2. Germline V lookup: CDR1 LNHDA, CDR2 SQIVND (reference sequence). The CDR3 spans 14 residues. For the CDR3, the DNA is TGTGCCAGTAGTATAACGACAGGGGCAGATACGCAGTATTTT. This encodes CASSITTGADTQYF.

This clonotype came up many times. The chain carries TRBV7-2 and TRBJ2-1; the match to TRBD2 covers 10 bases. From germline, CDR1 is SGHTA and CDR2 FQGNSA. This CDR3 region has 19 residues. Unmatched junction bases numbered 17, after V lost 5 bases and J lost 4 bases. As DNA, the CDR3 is TGTGCCAGCAGCCAAGACTGGCCAGCGGGGGGGCTTCTTTACAATGAGCAGTTCTTC. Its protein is CASSQDWPAGGLLYNEQFF.

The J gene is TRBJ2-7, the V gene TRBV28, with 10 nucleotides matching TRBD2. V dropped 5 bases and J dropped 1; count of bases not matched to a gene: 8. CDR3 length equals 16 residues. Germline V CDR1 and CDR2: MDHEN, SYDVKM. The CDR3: CASSGSSGGRSYEQYF. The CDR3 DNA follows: TGTGCCAGCAGTGGGTCTAGCGGGGGCCGATCCTACGAGCAGTACTTC.

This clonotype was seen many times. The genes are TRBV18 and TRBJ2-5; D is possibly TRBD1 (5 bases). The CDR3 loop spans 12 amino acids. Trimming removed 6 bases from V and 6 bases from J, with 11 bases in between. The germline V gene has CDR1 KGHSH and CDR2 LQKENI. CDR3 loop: CASSSGLKTQYF. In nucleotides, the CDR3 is TGTGCCAGCTCCTCAGGGTTGAAGACCCAGTACTTC.

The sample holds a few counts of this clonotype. The CDR3 reads CASSELRRPPYNEQFF. CDR3 bases: TGTGCCAGCAGTGAATTACGCCGGCCCCCCTACAATGAGCAGTTCTTC. The chain recombines TRBV2 with TRBJ2-1; D call uncertain. This CDR3 is 16 amino acids long. The germline V gene encodes CDR1 SNHLY and CDR2 FYNNEI. Trimming removed 2 bases from V and 2 bases from J, with 13 bases in between. The full variable domain, in which reference TRBV2 and TRBJ2-1 provide the parts outside the CDR3, is EPEVTQTPSHQVTQMGQEVILRCVPISNHLYFYWYRQILGQKVEFLVSFYNNEISEKSEIFDDQFSVERPDGSNFTLKIRSTKLEDSAMYFCASSELRRPPYNEQFFGPGTRLTVL.

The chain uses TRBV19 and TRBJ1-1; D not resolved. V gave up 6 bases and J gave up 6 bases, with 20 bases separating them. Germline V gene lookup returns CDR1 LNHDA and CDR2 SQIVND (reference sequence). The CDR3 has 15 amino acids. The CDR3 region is CASSKPRKGDAEAFF. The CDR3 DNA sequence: TGTGCCAGTAGCAAGCCCCGGAAGGGTGACGCTGAAGCTTTCTTT.

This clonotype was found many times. DNA of the CDR3: TGTGCCAGCAGTTACCTTGGGCAACAAGAGACCCAGTACTTC. The encoded protein is CASSYLGQQETQYF. The chain recombines TRBV6-5 with TRBJ2-5; no definite D call. Germline values: CDR1 MNHEY, CDR2 SVGAGI. V was pared by 2 bases and J by 2 bases, with 9 bases between. There are 14 residues in the CDR3.

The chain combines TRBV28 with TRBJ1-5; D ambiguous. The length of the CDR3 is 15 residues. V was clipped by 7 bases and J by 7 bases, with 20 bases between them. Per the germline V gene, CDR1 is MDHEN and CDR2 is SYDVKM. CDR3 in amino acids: CASKVGSVGEQPQHF. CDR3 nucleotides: TGTGCCAGCAAGGTGGGATCAGTCGGGGAGCAGCCCCAGCATTTT.

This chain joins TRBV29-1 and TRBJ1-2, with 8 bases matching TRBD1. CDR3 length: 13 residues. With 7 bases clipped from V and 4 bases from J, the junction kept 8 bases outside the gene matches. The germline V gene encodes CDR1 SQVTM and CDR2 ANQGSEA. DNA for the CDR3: TGCAGCGCGGGACAGGTTGGGGGCTATGGCTACACCTTC. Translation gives CSAGQVGGYGYTF.

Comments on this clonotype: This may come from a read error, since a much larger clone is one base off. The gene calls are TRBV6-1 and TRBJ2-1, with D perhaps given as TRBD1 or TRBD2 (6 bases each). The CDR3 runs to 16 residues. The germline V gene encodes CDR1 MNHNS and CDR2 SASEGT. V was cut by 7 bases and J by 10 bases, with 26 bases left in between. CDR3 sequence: CASTSFGQGRSYEQFF. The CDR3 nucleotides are TGTGCCAGCACCTCTTTTGGGCAGGGGAGGTCCTACGAGCAGTTCTTC.

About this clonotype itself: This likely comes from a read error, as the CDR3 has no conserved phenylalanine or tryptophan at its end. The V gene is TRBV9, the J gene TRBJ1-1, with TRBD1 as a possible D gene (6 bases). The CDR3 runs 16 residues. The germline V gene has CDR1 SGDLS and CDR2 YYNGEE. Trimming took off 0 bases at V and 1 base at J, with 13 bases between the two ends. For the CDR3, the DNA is TGTGCCAGCAGCGTAGGGGTGGGGGCGGAGAACACTGAAGCTTTCCTT. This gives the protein CASSVGVGAENTEAFL.

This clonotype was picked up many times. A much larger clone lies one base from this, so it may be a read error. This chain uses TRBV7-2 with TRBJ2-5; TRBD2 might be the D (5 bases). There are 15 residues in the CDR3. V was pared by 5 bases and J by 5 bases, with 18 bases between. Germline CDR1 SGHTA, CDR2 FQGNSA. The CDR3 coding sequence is TGTGCCAGCAGCCTACAGCGGCGCCCCCAGGAGACCCAGTACTTC. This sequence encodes CASSLQRRPQETQYF. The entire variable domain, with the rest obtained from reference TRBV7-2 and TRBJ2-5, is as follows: GAGVSQSPSNKVTEKGKDVELRCDPISGHTALYWYRQSLGQGLEFLIYFQGNSAPDKSGLPSDRFSAERTGGSVSTLTIQRTQQEDSAVYLCASSLQRRPQETQYFGPGTRLLVL.

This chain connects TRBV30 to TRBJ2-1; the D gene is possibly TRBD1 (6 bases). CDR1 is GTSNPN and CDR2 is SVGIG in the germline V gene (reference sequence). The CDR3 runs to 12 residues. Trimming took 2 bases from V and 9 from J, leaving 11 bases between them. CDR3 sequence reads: CAWSRTVGEQFF. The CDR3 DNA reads TGTGCCTGGAGTCGGACAGTAGGTGAGCAGTTCTTC.

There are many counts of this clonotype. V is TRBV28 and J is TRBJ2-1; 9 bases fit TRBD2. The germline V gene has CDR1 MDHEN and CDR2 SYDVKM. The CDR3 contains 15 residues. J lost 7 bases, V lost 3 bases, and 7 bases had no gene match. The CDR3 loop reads CASSLSSLAGNEQFF. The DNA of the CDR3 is TGTGCCAGCAGTTTGAGTTCCCTAGCGGGGAATGAGCAGTTCTTC.

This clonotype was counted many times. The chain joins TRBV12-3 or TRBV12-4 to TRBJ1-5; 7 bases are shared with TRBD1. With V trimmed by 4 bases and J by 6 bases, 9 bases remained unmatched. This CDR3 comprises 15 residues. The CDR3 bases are TGTGCCAGCAGTTACCGACAGGGAGTCGGTCAGCCCCAGCATTTT. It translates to CASSYRQGVGQPQHF.

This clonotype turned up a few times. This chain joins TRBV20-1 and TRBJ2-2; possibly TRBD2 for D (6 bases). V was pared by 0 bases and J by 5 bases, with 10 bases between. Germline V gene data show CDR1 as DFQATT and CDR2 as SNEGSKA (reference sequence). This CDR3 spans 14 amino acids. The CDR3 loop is CSARDRAGTGELFF. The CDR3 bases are TGCAGTGCTAGAGACAGGGCGGGGACCGGGGAGCTGTTTTTT.

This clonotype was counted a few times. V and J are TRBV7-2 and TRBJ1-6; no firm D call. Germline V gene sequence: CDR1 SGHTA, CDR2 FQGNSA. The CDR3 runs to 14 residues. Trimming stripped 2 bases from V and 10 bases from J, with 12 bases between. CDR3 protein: CASSLMVRGSPLHF. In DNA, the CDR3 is TGTGCCAGCAGCTTAATGGTCAGAGGATCACCCCTCCACTTT.

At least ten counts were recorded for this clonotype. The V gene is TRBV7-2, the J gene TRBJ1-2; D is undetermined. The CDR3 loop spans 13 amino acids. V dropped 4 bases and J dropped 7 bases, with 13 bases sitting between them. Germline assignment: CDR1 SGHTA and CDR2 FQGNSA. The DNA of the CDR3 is TGTGCCAGCAGCTCCCCGCCAGTAGCTGGCTACACCTTC. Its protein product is CASSSPPVAGYTF.

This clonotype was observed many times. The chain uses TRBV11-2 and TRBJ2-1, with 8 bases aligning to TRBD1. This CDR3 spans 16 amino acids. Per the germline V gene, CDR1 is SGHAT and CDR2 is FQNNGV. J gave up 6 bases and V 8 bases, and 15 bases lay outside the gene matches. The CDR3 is CASSRAGTGIPNEQFF. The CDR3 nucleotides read TGTGCCAGCTCTCGTGCAGGGACAGGCATCCCCAATGAGCAGTTCTTC.

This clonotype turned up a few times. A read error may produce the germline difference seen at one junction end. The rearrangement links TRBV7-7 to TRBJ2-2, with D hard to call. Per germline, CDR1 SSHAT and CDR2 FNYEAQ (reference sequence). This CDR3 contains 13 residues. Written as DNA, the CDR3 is TGTGCTAGCAGCCCTATTAACACCGGGGAGCTGTTTTTT. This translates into CASSPINTGELFF. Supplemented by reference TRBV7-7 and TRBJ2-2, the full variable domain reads GAGVSQSPRYKVTKRGQDVTLRCDPISSHATLYWYQQALGQGPEFLTYFNYEAQPDKSGLPSDRFSAERPEGSISTLTIQRTEQRDSAMYRCASSPINTGELFFGEGSRLTVL.

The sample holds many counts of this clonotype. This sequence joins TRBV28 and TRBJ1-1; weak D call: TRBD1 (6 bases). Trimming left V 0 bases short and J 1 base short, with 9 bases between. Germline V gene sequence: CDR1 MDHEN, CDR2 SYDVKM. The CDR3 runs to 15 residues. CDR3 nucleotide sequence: TGTGCCAGCAGTTTATGGGGGGGCCCGAACACTGAAGCTTTCTTT. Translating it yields CASSLWGGPNTEAFF.

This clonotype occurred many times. CDR3 bases: TGTGCCAGCACCGAATTCCGGGACAGACGCACAGATACGCAGTATTTT. Its protein is CASTEFRDRRTDTQYF. This chain connects TRBV6-1 to TRBJ2-3, with TRBD1 matching 7 bases. Germline trimming cut 7 bases from V and 1 base from J; bases unmatched to any gene: 11. CDR3 size: 16 residues. Germline CDR1 reads MNHNS; CDR2 reads SASEGT.

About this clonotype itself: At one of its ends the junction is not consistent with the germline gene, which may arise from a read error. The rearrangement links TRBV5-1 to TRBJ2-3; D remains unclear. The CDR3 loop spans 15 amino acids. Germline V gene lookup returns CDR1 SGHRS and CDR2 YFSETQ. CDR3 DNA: TGTGCCAGCAGCTTGAAACTGACATCCCGGGATACGCAGTATTTT. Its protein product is CASSLKLTSRDTQYF.

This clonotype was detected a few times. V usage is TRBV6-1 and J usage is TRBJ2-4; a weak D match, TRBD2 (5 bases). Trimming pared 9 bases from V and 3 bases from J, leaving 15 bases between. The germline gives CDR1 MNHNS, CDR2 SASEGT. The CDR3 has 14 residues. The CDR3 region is CASRSSDNKNIQYF. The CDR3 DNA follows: TGTGCCAGTAGGAGTAGCGACAACAAAAACATTCAGTACTTC.

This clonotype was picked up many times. CDR3 in DNA: TGTGCCAGCAGCTTCCCCTCAGGTGGACTCCTAGCGGGTAATACGCAGTATTTT. This codes for CASSFPSGGLLAGNTQYF. V gene TRBV12-3 or TRBV12-4 combines with J gene TRBJ2-3; 8 nucleotides align to TRBD2. This CDR3 is built from 18 residues. V lost 6 bases and J lost 7; bases outside the gene matches: 21.

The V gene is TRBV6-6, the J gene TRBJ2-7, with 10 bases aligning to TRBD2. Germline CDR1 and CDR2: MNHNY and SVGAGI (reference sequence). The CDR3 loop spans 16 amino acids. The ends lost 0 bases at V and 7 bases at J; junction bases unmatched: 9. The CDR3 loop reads CASSYSRLAGVREQYF. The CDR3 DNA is TGTGCCAGCAGTTACTCGCGGCTAGCGGGGGTTCGGGAGCAGTACTTC.

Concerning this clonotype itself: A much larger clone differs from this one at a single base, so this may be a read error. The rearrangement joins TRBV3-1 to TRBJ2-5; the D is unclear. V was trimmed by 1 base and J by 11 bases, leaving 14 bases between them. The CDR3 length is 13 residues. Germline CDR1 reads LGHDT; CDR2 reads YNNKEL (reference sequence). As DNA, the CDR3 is TGTGCCAGCAGCCAAGGGGTTTTCAATGAGCAGTACTTC. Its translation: CASSQGVFNEQYF.

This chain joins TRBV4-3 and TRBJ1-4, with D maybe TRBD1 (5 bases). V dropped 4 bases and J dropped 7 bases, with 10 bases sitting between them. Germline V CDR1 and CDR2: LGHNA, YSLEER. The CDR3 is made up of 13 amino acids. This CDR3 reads CASSPNGGEKLFF. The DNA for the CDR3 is TGCGCCAGCAGCCCGAACGGGGGTGAAAAACTGTTTTTT.

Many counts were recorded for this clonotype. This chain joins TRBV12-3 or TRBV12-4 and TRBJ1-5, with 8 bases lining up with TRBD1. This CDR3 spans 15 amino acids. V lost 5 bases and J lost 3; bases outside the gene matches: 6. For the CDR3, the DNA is TGTGCCAGCAGTGACAGGGGTTCGAACAATCAGCCCCAGCATTTT. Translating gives CASSDRGSNNQPQHF.